Here is one T cell receptor beta chain with its context. One end of the junction varies from germline; a read error may be responsible. The CDR3 has 14 amino acids. Germline V gives CDR1 SSHAT, CDR2 FNYEAQ (reference sequence). The data are from a study of response to subunit inactivated influenza vaccine. In TCRdb, the RT-PCR reads were re-called with MiXCR into one record per CDR3 protein. The sample includes 250,000 to 350,000 distinct CDR3 sequences, roughly 20% seen only once; the top ten take 9% to 12%. The receptor comes from a man in his fifties or sixties who received an inactivated influenza vaccine. The V call is TRBV7-7, the J call TRBJ2-5; D may correspond to TRBD1 or TRBD2 (5 bases each). The sample here was PBMCs from blood, taken less than 22 months after vaccination. As DNA, the CDR3 is TGTGCTAGCAGCCAGACCGGGACCAAAGAGACCCAGTACTTC. It is translated as CASSQTGTKETQYF. Based on the CDR3 plus reference TRBV7-7 and TRBJ2-5, the full variable domain is GAGVSQSPRYKVTKRGQDVTLRCDPISSHATLYWYQQALGQGPEFLTYFNYEAQPDKSGLPSDRFSAERPEGSISTLTIQRTEQRDSAMYRCASSQTGTKETQYFGPGTRLLVL.